The clone carrying this T cell receptor beta chain has just one count. This entry is derived from a study of blood T cell repertoires in COVID-19. Study summary: Researchers got acute and convalescent COVID-19 samples from the United States, Italy and Spain. PBMCs, B-cell-depleted T cells, or T cells provided the cDNA or gDNA that made up the material.

This CDR3 comprises 15 residues. CDR1 is MNHEY and CDR2 is SVGAGI in the germline V gene. V gave up 4 bases and J gave up 0 bases, with 7 bases separating them. As handled by the study authors: Estimates of nucleated cell counts were drawn from the amplification of reference gene primers. Assay used: immunoSEQ multiplex PCR; TCRdb lists only in-frame clones, some missing. D and trimming come from the DNA, and the V and J calls and clone size come from that table. The sample has about 170,000 clones; 88% are singletons. Source material: peripheral blood. The chain joins TRBV6-5 to TRBJ2-6; D call uncertain. The origin of this receptor is a man in his sixties with acute or convalescent COVID-19. The CDR3 loop reads CASSSASSGANVLTF. The CDR3, as DNA: TGTGCCAGCAGTTCAGCGAGCTCTGGGGCCAACGTCCTGACTTTC.